The entry below describes one T cell receptor (beta chain). Using its own MiXCR run on the 5' RACE reads, TCRdb lists one record per CDR3 protein. The sample includes about 350,000 distinct CDR3 sequences, 12% to 15% of them seen just once. The V gene's germline CDR1 is SGHTA and CDR2 FQGNSA. Trimming stripped 0 bases from V and 11 bases from J, with 13 bases between. This CDR3 has 14 residues. These data belong to a study of T-cell memory formation after mild COVID-19. About the study: TCR clusters showed largely donor specificity.

This rearrangement joins TRBV7-2 to TRBJ1-4; D is possibly TRBD1 (5 bases). This sequence was found in a man between 18 and 35 years old who had mild COVID-19 (a few samples of this study predate the infection). Cell type and time point are not known. What was sequenced was PBMCs or a T cell subset sorted from them (not recorded which). The CDR3 reads CASSLAGGIDKLFF. The DNA of the CDR3 is TGTGCCAGCAGCTTAGCGGGGGGGATCGACAAACTGTTTTTT.